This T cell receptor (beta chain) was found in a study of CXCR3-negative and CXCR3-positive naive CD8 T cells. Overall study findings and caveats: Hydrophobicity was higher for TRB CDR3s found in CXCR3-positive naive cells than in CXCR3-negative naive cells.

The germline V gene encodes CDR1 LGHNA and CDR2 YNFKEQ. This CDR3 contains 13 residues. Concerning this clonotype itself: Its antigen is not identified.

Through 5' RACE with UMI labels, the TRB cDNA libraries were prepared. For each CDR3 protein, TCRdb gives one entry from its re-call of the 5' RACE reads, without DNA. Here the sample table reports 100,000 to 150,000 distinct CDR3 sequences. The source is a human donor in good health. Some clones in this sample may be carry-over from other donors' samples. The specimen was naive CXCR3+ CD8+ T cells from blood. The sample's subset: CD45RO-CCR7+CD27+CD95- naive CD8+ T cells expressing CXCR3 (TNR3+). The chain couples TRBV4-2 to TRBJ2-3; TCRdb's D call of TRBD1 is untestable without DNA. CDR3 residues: CASSARGEDTQYF.